This TCR beta chain originates from a study of control samples from healthy donors and cancer patients. This CDR3 is 15 amino acids long. CDR1 and CDR2 (germline): LNHNV, YYDKDF (reference sequence). V shed 4 bases and J shed 0 bases, with 10 bases lying between them. TCRdb keeps only in-frame clones here, not all; method: immunoSEQ multiplex PCR. The sample has about 77,000 clones; roughly 92% are singletons. V gene TRBV15 combines with J gene TRBJ1-5; D not certain. This TCR came from a woman aged 55-70 years in good health. The sample taken for sequencing was blood. The CDR3, as DNA: TGTGCCACCAGCAAGCAGTTGTATAGCAATCAGCCCCAGCATTTT. It yields the protein CATSKQLYSNQPQHF.